This T cell receptor (beta chain) was sequenced during a study of regulatory T cells in long-lasting Graves disease. Study findings and constraints: The study found persistent patients shared more public clonotypes (roughly 3,000) than new patients (966). Thyroid tissue was not studied; only peripheral blood was.

The ends lost 4 bases at V and 0 bases at J; junction bases unmatched: 6. The CDR3 consists of 17 residues. Turning to this clonotype: Antigen: not known.

Through Arm-PCR of CDR3 regions and iRepertoire HTBI primers, TCR beta libraries were built. A single record per CDR3 protein comes from TCRdb applying MiXCR to the multiplex PCR reads. Of 350,000 to 500,000 distinct CDR3 sequences listed, roughly a fifth are singletons. The time point is: persistent/refractory GD, antithyroid drugs over 5 years with positive TRAb. From PBMCs, RNA was extracted and then used to make the TCR library. The specimen was peripheral blood mononuclear cells (PBMCs), collected when the disease was refractory, from a patient treated with antithyroid drugs. The sequence was collected from a female donor with Graves disease. The V gene is TRBV12-3 or TRBV12-4, the J gene TRBJ2-7; 13 nucleotides match TRBD2. CDR3 bases: TGTGCCAGCAGTTCGACTAGCGGGAGGCAGGGCTCCTACGAGCAGTACTTC. Translating gives CASSSTSGRQGSYEQYF.